This TCR beta chain was sequenced during a study of regulatory T cells in long-lasting Graves disease. iRepertoire HTBI primers and Arm-PCR of CDR3 regions built TCR beta libraries. TCRdb redid the calling of the multiplex PCR reads with MiXCR, one entry per CDR3 protein. Found here are over 500,000 distinct CDR3 sequences, approximately 15% of them singletons; the top ten hold roughly 18%. This sample's time point: newly diagnosed GD, antithyroid drugs for less than 3 months. The TCR library was made from RNA extracted from PBMCs. V dropped 2 bases and J dropped 8; count of bases not matched to a gene: 8. Germline V gene data show CDR1 as SEHNR and CDR2 as FQNEAQ (reference sequence). The length of the CDR3 is 15 residues. These data also featured in a second study, about T cells in Graves' hyperthyroidism and ophthalmopathy. That source reports: The hyperthyroidism patients had all been newly diagnosed, and their disease duration was under 2 months. Their ages ranged from 18 to 65 years. Peripheral blood also featured most of the thyroid clonotypes expanded above 0.001.

The receptor comes from a young woman with Graves disease. The J gene is TRBJ1-2, the V gene TRBV7-9; TRBD1 matches 10 bases. The source was peripheral blood mononuclear cells (PBMCs), collected at new diagnosis, from a patient treated with antithyroid drugs. CDR3 sequence reads: CASSLWDRGTGGYTF. The CDR3 nucleotides read TGTGCCAGCAGCTTATGGGACAGGGGAACGGGGGGCTACACCTTC. Drawing the rest from reference TRBV7-9 and TRBJ1-2, the complete variable domain is DTGVSQNPRHKITKRGQNVTFRCDPISEHNRLYWYRQTLGQGPEFLTYFQNEAQLEKSRLLSDRFSAERPKGSFSTLEIQRTEQGDSAMYLCASSLWDRGTGGYTFGSGTRLTVV.